These T cell receptor beta chains were read from a single sample in a study of OX40 agonist ivuxolimab in advanced cancers. The data were produced by immunoSEQ multiplex PCR, yet TCRdb's version contains in-frame clones alone and is incomplete. This sample yields tens of thousands of clones, of which about 86% are seen a single time; approximately 1% belongs to the top ten. The sequencing used CD4+ or CD8+ T cells sorted from blood, collected in a trial of the OX40 agonist ivuxolimab. These TCRs come from an adult with an advanced solid tumor such as melanoma, head and neck, liver or kidney cancer. CDR3s include the opening cysteine and the closing phenylalanine or tryptophan.

cdr3_length: 12
v_call: TRBV7-2
j_call: TRBJ1-2
cdr3_aa: CASSLWGYGYTF

cdr3_length: 14
v_call: TRBV7-9
j_call: TRBJ1-1
cdr3_aa: CASSLLTRDTEAFF

cdr3_length: 12
v_call: TRBV5-6
j_call: TRBJ2-7
cdr3_aa: CASSYSSYEQYF

cdr3_length: 13
v_call: TRBV2
j_call: TRBJ2-5
cdr3_aa: CASCPRRGETQYF

cdr3_length: 12
v_call: TRBV2
j_call: TRBJ1-2
cdr3_aa: CASRGFDYGYTF

cdr3_length: 14
v_call: TRBV29-1
j_call: TRBJ1-2
cdr3_aa: CSVGAVTGNYGYTF

cdr3_length: 17
v_call: TRBV19
j_call: TRBJ1-2
cdr3_aa: CASSPILGQGVGYGYTF

cdr3_length: 14
v_call: TRBV29-1
j_call: TRBJ2-1
cdr3_aa: CSVEGRSSYNEQFF

cdr3_length: 15
v_call: TRBV30
j_call: TRBJ2-7
cdr3_aa: CAWDNAGTGGYEQYF

cdr3_length: 15
v_call: TRBV6-1
j_call: TRBJ2-7
cdr3_aa: CASSVRGDKLYEQYF

cdr3_length: 16
v_call: TRBV6-1
j_call: TRBJ2-2
cdr3_aa: CASSARTGQGTGELFF

cdr3_length: 14
v_call: TRBV12-5
j_call: TRBJ2-5
cdr3_aa: CASASSRDQETQYF

cdr3_length: 17
v_call: TRBV5-1
j_call: TRBJ2-7
cdr3_aa: CASSLVSGGFNSYEQYF

cdr3_length: 14
v_call: TRBV5-1
j_call: TRBJ1-1
cdr3_aa: CASSWGQGNTEAFF

cdr3_length: 17
v_call: TRBV7-6
j_call: TRBJ2-2
cdr3_aa: CASSQRVAGARDGELFF

cdr3_length: 13
v_call: TRBV18
j_call: TRBJ2-5
cdr3_aa: CASSPGSQETQYF

cdr3_length: 13
v_call: TRBV7-9
j_call: TRBJ1-1
cdr3_aa: CASSITGNTEAFF

cdr3_length: 16
v_call: TRBV7-6
j_call: TRBJ1-1
cdr3_aa: CASSSREAGMNTEAFF

cdr3_length: 15
v_call: TRBV7-9
j_call: TRBJ1-1
cdr3_aa: CASLGPGVMNTEAFF

cdr3_length: 13
v_call: TRBV5-1
j_call: TRBJ1-5
cdr3_aa: CASSLGADQPQHF

cdr3_length: 15
v_call: TRBV25-1
j_call: TRBJ2-3
cdr3_aa: CASSESGKPKDTQYF

cdr3_length: 14
v_call: TRBV6-1
j_call: TRBJ1-1
cdr3_aa: CASSETGLITEAFF

cdr3_length: 14
v_call: TRBV5-1
j_call: TRBJ2-5
cdr3_aa: CASRRGQGRETQYF

cdr3_length: 15
v_call: TRBV2
j_call: TRBJ1-3
cdr3_aa: CASSDWGSSGNTIYF

cdr3_length: 15
v_call: TRBV5-8
j_call: TRBJ1-6
cdr3_aa: CASSSRGSYNSPLHF

cdr3_length: 13
v_call: TRBV6-1
j_call: TRBJ2-4
cdr3_aa: CASSEAPGNIQYF

cdr3_length: 14
v_call: TRBV7-9
j_call: TRBJ2-1
cdr3_aa: CASSTTGRYNEQFF

cdr3_length: 17
v_call: TRBV4-1
j_call: TRBJ1-4
cdr3_aa: CASSQDLYGQINEKLFF

cdr3_length: 13
v_call: TRBV6-1
j_call: TRBJ1-1
cdr3_aa: CASIRETGIEAFF

cdr3_length: 17
v_call: TRBV7-9
j_call: TRBJ1-4
cdr3_aa: CASSPRGRATTNEKLFF

cdr3_length: 15
v_call: TRBV5-4
j_call: TRBJ2-5
cdr3_aa: CASSLLGQFGETQYF

cdr3_length: 13
v_call: TRBV6-1
j_call: TRBJ1-4
cdr3_aa: CASSVMGGEKLFF

cdr3_length: 16
v_call: TRBV4-2
j_call: TRBJ2-3
cdr3_aa: CASSRRSGGAVDTQYF

cdr3_length: 13
v_call: TRBV12-5
j_call: TRBJ1-6
cdr3_aa: CASGVGRDSPLHF

cdr3_length: 13
v_call: TRBV30
j_call: TRBJ1-2
cdr3_aa: CAWKGGGYYGYTF

cdr3_length: 17
v_call: TRBV12-5
j_call: TRBJ1-3
cdr3_aa: CASLATLGTGFGNTIYF

cdr3_length: 14
v_call: TRBV7-2
j_call: TRBJ2-5
cdr3_aa: CASSPAGGAETQYF

cdr3_length: 15
v_call: TRBV4-1
j_call: TRBJ2-5
cdr3_aa: CASSPGQGKGETQYF

cdr3_length: 17
v_call: TRBV7-9
j_call: TRBJ1-3
cdr3_aa: CASSLGSRQASGNTIYF

cdr3_length: 15
v_call: TRBV6-5
j_call: TRBJ2-5
cdr3_aa: CASSYSTGGSETQYF

cdr3_length: 17
v_call: TRBV27
j_call: TRBJ2-2
cdr3_aa: CASSSGIRQRNTGELFF

cdr3_length: 18
v_call: TRBV14
j_call: TRBJ2-5
cdr3_aa: CASSQDFGAFGFSETQYF

cdr3_length: 14
v_call: TRBV2
j_call: TRBJ1-1
cdr3_aa: CASSREQGRTEAFF

cdr3_length: 16
v_call: TRBV7-2
j_call: TRBJ1-1
cdr3_aa: CASSSEGGSGGTEAFF

cdr3_length: 17
v_call: TRBV7-9
j_call: TRBJ2-7
cdr3_aa: CASSQLPGLAYGYEQYF

cdr3_length: 15
v_call: TRBV5-4
j_call: TRBJ2-2
cdr3_aa: CASSLGGQGAGELFF

cdr3_length: 14
v_call: TRBV18
j_call: TRBJ2-7
cdr3_aa: CASSPLDNSYEQYF

cdr3_length: 14
v_call: TRBV7-7
j_call: TRBJ2-2
cdr3_aa: CASSLTSATGELFF

cdr3_length: 15
v_call: TRBV11-2
j_call: TRBJ1-3
cdr3_aa: CASSLVGGHGNTIYF

cdr3_length: 15
v_call: TRBV5-4
j_call: TRBJ2-3
cdr3_aa: CASSGAGGYTDTQYF